This T cell receptor beta chain was recorded in a study of cytomegalovirus exposure and HLA in healthy donors. Healthy individuals who donated bone marrow served as the donors. To note about this clone: Its antigen is unidentified.

The CDR3 loop spans 14 amino acids. Unmatched junction bases numbered 1, after V lost 2 bases and J lost 2 bases. The germline V gene encodes CDR1 MRHNA and CDR2 SNTAGT. The study ran its PCR with 60 Vbeta and 13 Jbeta primers. Only in-frame clones appear in the TCRdb table, and some are missing; sequencing was by immunoSEQ multiplex PCR. Among about 140,000 clones listed, 77% were seen once. Overall study findings and caveats: About 87% or about 30% of the time was how often most TCR beta V segments were productive, according to an earlier analysis. In all likelihood, a cluster of highly shared sequence variants was a sequencing artifact. Only CMV serostatus was available as immune exposure information.

The chain links TRBV6-4 to TRBJ2-3; 7 bases are shared with TRBD1. Sequenced material: PBMCs. This TCR came from a male donor in good health and CMV-seronegative. The CDR3 region is CASSDGTDTDTQYF. In DNA, the CDR3 is TGTGCCAGCAGTGACGGGACAGACACAGATACGCAGTATTTT.